This entry concerns a single TCR beta chain. The antigen it recognizes is unknown. No much larger clone is present one base from it, and per-base qualities are unavailable. In the prospective study, participants were 18 to 89 years old, resided in 24 geographic areas of the United States, and were enrolled through a virtual design. Cohort assignment in the prospective study relied on participant-reported clinical history from a screening survey and a study questionnaire. For ImmuneRACE Cohort 3, a participant was defined as recovered based on two consecutive negative NP/OP PCR tests, clearance by a healthcare professional, or resolution of symptoms. Each participant in the prospective study had whole blood, serum and a nasopharyngeal or oropharyngeal swab collected by mobile phlebotomists. Additional blood draws and questionnaires over an approximately 2-month period could optionally be provided by prospective study participants. Before DNA extraction, prospective study blood samples were shipped either frozen or at room temperature.

TCRbeta CDR3 regions were amplified from genomic DNA by means of the immunoSEQ Assay, a bias-controlled multiplex PCR. The authors' analysis ran thus. Within the assay, amplification of reference gene primers was used to estimate how many nucleated cells each sample contained. Sequence reads were collapsed and filtered to measure the absolute abundance of every unique TCRbeta CDR3 rearrangement. For each sample, productive Simpson clonality was calculated as the square root of Simpson's diversity index across productive rearrangements. TCRdb mirrors the immuneACCESS table, restricted to in-frame sequences. Some clones are absent from its copies; in checked studies, under half trace to an unresolved V gene, and the reason for the others is unknown. V, J and clone size are those of that table, while D and trimming were read from the DNA. In this sample the table shows about 400,000 clones, nearly 90% of which occur a single time. The ten top clones hold approximately 1.5% of the sample.

Germline trimming amounts to 5 bases on V and 4 bases on J, with 8 as the count of junction bases outside the gene matches. Including cysteine and phenylalanine, the CDR3 has 15 amino acids. Only the CDR3 portion is preserved as DNA: 45 bases, with reading frame beginning at the first base. From the germline V gene, CDR1 is MNHEY and CDR2 is SVGEGT. The data stem from a study of blood T cell repertoires in COVID-19 (TCRdb year 2020). Context from the whole study: Samples from collaborators originated in the United States, Italy and Spain and spanned both the acute and convalescent phases of COVID-19. The prospective study material was composed of cDNA or gDNA derived from T cells, B-cell-depleted T cells, or PBMCs. The samples were drawn from two sources: the first 160 participants of the ongoing ImmuneRACE study, and fewer than 1,500 subjects contributed by 6 global collaborators. Deeply sampled blood TCRbeta repertoires from subjects exposed to, actively infected with, or recovered from COVID-19 were included in the dataset. A de-identified subject ID, COVID-19 status, age in years and sex were almost always included in the sample metadata. Where available, HLA class I and class II types were taken from metadata supplied by the sample provider and were not determined by assay-based typing. The repertoires were released in a freely available public database intended as a resource for research on the immune response to SARS-CoV-2. Paper-wide results and their limitations: How much clinical and demographic metadata was included differed by source and by participant, and the metadata was provided uncurated.

Recombination connected TRBV6-2 or TRBV6-3 to TRBJ1-2, with 9 bases in between that match TRBD1. Sequenced sample: PBMCs or T cells enriched from blood (not recorded which). This TCR was recovered from a woman under 40 who had recovered from COVID-19. This receptor carries the CDR3 CASSSGTGTGYGYTF. The nucleotides are TGTGCCAGCAGTAGCGGGACAGGGACCGGCTATGGCTACACCTTC.